Listed here are 4 T cell receptor beta chains from one sample, sequenced in a study of blood T cell repertoires in COVID-19. Repertoires were generated with immunoSEQ multiplex PCR, while TCRdb's copy carries only in-frame clones and drops some. This table holds over 55,000 clones, 80% to 95% found once. What was sequenced was peripheral blood. The source of these receptors is a man aged 55 to 70 with acute or convalescent COVID-19.

V and J are TRBV5-6 and TRBJ2-5; 8 positions agree with TRBD2. With V trimmed by 6 bases and J by 5 bases, 15 bases remained unmatched. The germline V gene encodes CDR1 SGHDT and CDR2 YYEEEE. The CDR3 extends over 16 amino acids. The CDR3 spells CASTPHGAGVWETQYF. Here the CDR3 DNA reads TGTGCCAGCACGCCCCATGGAGCGGGAGTCTGGGAGACCCAGTACTTC.

The chain recombines TRBV4-1 with TRBJ2-5, with 9 bases aligning to TRBD1. Trimming at V came to 0 bases and at J to 4 bases, leaving 3 bases not matched to a gene. The length of the CDR3 is 15 residues. Looked up from germline, CDR1 is MGHRA and CDR2 is YSYEKL. CDR3 in amino acids: CASSQDGTGRETQYF. The CDR3 nucleotides are TGCGCCAGCAGCCAAGACGGGACAGGGAGAGAGACCCAGTACTTC.

This chain joins TRBV19 and TRBJ2-7, with TRBD2 as a possible D gene (7 bases). This CDR3 contains 14 residues. Trimming took 5 bases from V and 4 from J, leaving 15 bases between them. Germline CDR1 LNHDA, CDR2 SQIVND (reference sequence). In DNA form, the CDR3 reads TGTGCCAGTAGTGGGGGGGGCCTAGGATACGAGCAGTACTTC. Its protein is CASSGGGLGYEQYF.

This chain links TRBV2 with TRBJ1-6, with D unclear. CDR1 and CDR2 (germline): SNHLY, FYNNEI. Trimming removed 7 bases at V and 0 bases at J, with 13 bases between. This CDR3 region has 16 residues. The chain's CDR3 is CASNAGASSYNSPLHF. Written as DNA, the CDR3 is TGTGCCAGCAACGCAGGTGCAAGCTCCTATAATTCACCCCTCCACTTT.